These 25 T cell receptor beta chains came from one sample sequenced in a study of neoadjuvant anti-PD-1 for oral cavity cancer. Regarding time point: after neoadjuvant nivolumab, at surgical resection. The method was immunoSEQ multiplex PCR; TCRdb's version includes in-frame clones alone and lacks a portion of them. The table has some 8,000 clones, 70% seen once. Material: PBMCs, obtained after nivolumab (anti-PD-1) treatment. The receptor source for this set is a person between 35 and 79 years old with oral cavity squamous cell carcinoma.

The chain uses TRBV13 and TRBJ2-1; tentative D call: TRBD2 (6 bases). This CDR3 spans 15 amino acids. Trimming shortened V by 5 bases and J by 5 bases, and 16 bases separated the two germline ends. Germline loops: CDR1 PRHDT, CDR2 FYEKMQ (reference sequence). The CDR3 DNA reads TGTGCCAGCAGCCTCGTTTTCGGGGGAAACAATGAGCAGTTCTTC. The encoded protein is CASSLVFGGNNEQFF.

There are a few counts of this clone. This chain joins TRBV4-3 and TRBJ1-1, with D unresolved. V lost 3 bases and J 5 bases, leaving 7 bases between the germline ends. CDR1 is LGHNA and CDR2 is YSLEER in the germline V gene. This CDR3 contains 12 residues. CDR3 amino acids: CASSQGRTEAFF. Written as DNA, the CDR3 is TGCGCCAGCAGCCAGGGGAGGACTGAAGCTTTCTTT.

This sequence joins TRBV4-1 and TRBJ1-2, with D perhaps TRBD1 (5 bases). The CDR3 totals 20 residues. V lost 1 base to trimming and J lost 4 bases, with 28 bases between them. CDR1 MGHRA and CDR2 YSYEKL come from the germline V gene. CDR3 nucleotides: TGCGCCAGCAGCCAAGCAAGCATGGGACTGGGAGCACAGCTTCTCTATGGCTACACCTTC. Translating it yields CASSQASMGLGAQLLYGYTF.

The rearrangement links TRBV11-2 to TRBJ2-5; TRBD1 or TRBD2 may be the D gene (7 bases each). The germline CDR1 and CDR2 sequences are SGHAT and FQNNGV. Trimming cost V 2 bases and J 4 bases, with 11 bases left between them. The CDR3 sequence is 14 residues long. As DNA, the CDR3 is TGTGCCAGCAGCTTACAGGGGGGGCGAGAGACCCAGTACTTC. It specifies CASSLQGGRETQYF.

The chain uses TRBV27 and TRBJ1-6, with a weak D call TRBD1 (5 bases). V lost 1 base, J lost 9 bases, and 25 bases lay in between. CDR1 is MNHEY, CDR2 SMNVEV, per germline (reference sequence). This CDR3 has 19 residues. The CDR3 DNA reads as TGTGCCAGCAGTTTATTTCAAACAGGCGGGGGGAAGAGGAGTTCACCCCTCCACTTT. Translation: CASSLFQTGGGKRSSPLHF.

This rearrangement joins TRBV9 to TRBJ2-1; D may be TRBD1 or TRBD2 (5 bases each). Germline CDR1 SGDLS, CDR2 YYNGEE. V gave up 4 bases and J gave up 6 bases, with 17 bases separating them. CDR3 size: 15 residues. The CDR3 nucleotides are TGTGCCAGCAGCCCGTCCGGGACGGCTGGCAATGAGCAGTTCTTC. Protein product: CASSPSGTAGNEQFF. Together with reference TRBV9 and TRBJ2-1, the CDR3 gives the full variable domain: DSGVTQTPKHLITATGQRVTLRCSPRSGDLSVYWYQQSLDQGLQFLIQYYNGEERAKGNILERFSAQQFPDLHSELNLSSLELGDSALYFCASSPSGTAGNEQFFGPGTRLTVL.

This clone is a singleton in its sample. This rearrangement joins TRBV11-2 to TRBJ2-1; no firm D call. The CDR3 consists of 12 residues. Per the germline V gene, CDR1 is SGHAT and CDR2 is FQNNGV. The ends were cut back, 8 bases at V and 6 bases at J, with 11 bases in the middle. The CDR3 is CASGLTSNEQFF. CDR3 nucleotides: TGTGCCAGCGGGCTAACAAGCAATGAGCAGTTCTTC.

The rearrangement links TRBV10-3 to TRBJ2-5; D possibly corresponds to TRBD2 (6 bases). V lost 6 bases and J lost 2, with 10 bases in between. Germline V gene lookup returns CDR1 ENHRY and CDR2 SYGVKD. The CDR3 extends over 13 amino acids. CDR3 coding DNA: TGTGCCATCAGCCGGGACTCGCAAGAGACCCAGTACTTC. Translating gives CAISRDSQETQYF.

The V and J genes are TRBV5-1 and TRBJ1-1; a possible D gene is TRBD1 (6 bases). V lost 3 bases, J lost 11 bases, and 14 bases lay in between. The germline V gene has CDR1 SGHRS and CDR2 YFSETQ. The CDR3 contains 12 residues. The CDR3 loop is CASSSSGARAFF. Written as DNA, the CDR3 is TGCGCCAGCAGCTCCTCAGGGGCAAGGGCTTTCTTT.

The chain has TRBV5-1 and TRBJ2-1; tentative D call: TRBD2 (6 bases). The CDR3 has 15 residues. With 2 bases removed from V and 0 bases from J, the gap between germline ends came to 9 bases. CDR1 SGHRS and CDR2 YFSETQ come from the germline V gene. CDR3 DNA sequence: TGCGCCAGCAGCTTTAGCGGAAGCTCCTACAATGAGCAGTTCTTC. This codes for CASSFSGSSYNEQFF.

The CDR3 region has the DNA TGTGCCAGCAGCTCCGTGGGGGGCCCCCGTACTGAAGCTTTCTTT. Translation gives CASSSVGGPRTEAFF. This chain connects TRBV5-6 to TRBJ1-1; TRBD1 is a possible D gene (6 bases). The V and J ends lost 3 bases and 5 bases respectively, with 17 bases between them. This CDR3 is 15 amino acids long. CDR1 is SGHDT, CDR2 YYEEEE, per germline.

About this clone: This specimen includes other DNA sequences encoding the same CDR3. The chain recombines TRBV19 with TRBJ2-5; D is perhaps TRBD1 (6 bases). The CDR3 spans 15 residues. From germline, CDR1 is LNHDA and CDR2 SQIVND (reference sequence). Trimming left V 3 bases short and J 2 bases short, with 13 bases between. The CDR3: CASSISPTGQETQYF. The CDR3, as DNA: TGTGCCAGTAGTATCTCCCCTACAGGGCAAGAGACCCAGTACTTC. Full variable domain (missing parts from reference TRBV19 and TRBJ2-5): DGGITQSPKYLFRKEGQNVTLSCEQNLNHDAMYWYRQDPGQGLRLIYYSQIVNDFQKGDIAEGYSVSREKKESFPLTVTSAQKNPTAFYLCASSISPTGQETQYFGPGTRLLVL.

The chain joins TRBV29-1 to TRBJ1-1, with 9 bases lining up with TRBD1. This CDR3 has 14 amino acids. After removal of 0 bases from V and 2 bases from J, the junction contained 1 base not matched to a gene. Per the germline V gene, CDR1 is SQVTM and CDR2 is ANQGSEA. The CDR3 coding sequence is TGCAGCGTTGAAGAAACAGGGGGCAACACTGAAGCTTTCTTT. This translates into CSVEETGGNTEAFF. Variable domain in full (rest from reference TRBV29-1 and TRBJ1-1): SAVISQKPSRDICQRGTSLTIQCQVDSQVTMMFWYRQQPGQSLTLIATANQGSEATYESGFVIDKFPISRPNLTFSTLTVSNMSPEDSSIYLCSVEETGGNTEAFFGQGTRLTVV.

This rearrangement joins TRBV9 to TRBJ2-5, with 10 bases fitting TRBD2. The CDR3 is 15 residues long. With 4 bases clipped from V and 5 bases from J, the junction kept 8 bases outside the gene matches. Germline assignment: CDR1 SGDLS and CDR2 YYNGEE. The chain's CDR3 is CASSPQAGGLETQYF. In nucleotides, the CDR3 is TGTGCCAGCAGCCCACAAGCGGGGGGGCTGGAGACCCAGTACTTC. Drawing the rest from reference TRBV9 and TRBJ2-5, the complete variable domain is DSGVTQTPKHLITATGQRVTLRCSPRSGDLSVYWYQQSLDQGLQFLIQYYNGEERAKGNILERFSAQQFPDLHSELNLSSLELGDSALYFCASSPQAGGLETQYFGPGTRLLVL.

This clone has a single count. The chain combines TRBV7-8 with TRBJ1-3; weak D call: TRBD1 (6 bases). The length of the CDR3 is 15 residues. Germline V lookup: CDR1 SGHVS, CDR2 FQNEAQ. Deletions cut 3 bases from V and 2 bases from J, with 11 bases between. The CDR3 region is CASSFTGSTGNTIYF. CDR3 in DNA: TGTGCCAGCAGCTTTACAGGGTCGACTGGAAACACCATATATTTT.

This clone was seen only a few times. CDR3: CASSGTGETGELFF. CDR3 in DNA: TGTGCCAGCAGTGGAACAGGGGAAACCGGGGAGCTGTTTTTT. The rearrangement uses TRBV6-4 and TRBJ2-2; TRBD1 aligns across 7 bases. This CDR3 contains 14 residues. J lost 5 bases, V lost 4 bases, and 4 bases had no gene match. Germline lookup yields CDR1 MRHNA and CDR2 SNTAGT.

This clone has more than one count but fewer than ten. The genes are TRBV18 and TRBJ2-1; D is uncertain. Germline CDR1 and CDR2: KGHSH and LQKENI. The ends were cut back, 2 bases at V and 3 bases at J, with 17 bases in the middle. The CDR3 consists of 17 residues. In nucleotides, the CDR3 is TGTGCCAGCTCACCATCCCTTACCACGGGCCTCTACAATGAGCAGTTCTTC. Its protein is CASSPSLTTGLYNEQFF.

This chain uses TRBV6-1 with TRBJ2-5, with 7 bases identical to TRBD1. Germline V gene sequence: CDR1 MNHNS, CDR2 SASEGT. The CDR3 has 15 residues. Trimming cost V 3 bases and J 5 bases; bases outside gene matches: 9. CDR3 loop: CASSEATGRVETQYF. In DNA, the CDR3 is TGTGCCAGCAGTGAGGCGACAGGGAGAGTGGAGACCCAGTACTTC.

V usage is TRBV11-3 and J usage is TRBJ2-3, with D possibly matching TRBD2 (5 bases). Germline CDR1 is SGHNT and CDR2 is YENEEA. The ends were cut back, 6 bases at V and 4 bases at J, with 14 bases in the middle. The CDR3 has 14 amino acids. This chain's CDR3 is CASSLEGESDTQYF. Here the CDR3 DNA reads TGTGCCAGCAGTCTTGAGGGAGAGTCAGATACGCAGTATTTT. The entire variable domain, with the rest obtained from reference TRBV11-3 and TRBJ2-3, is as follows: EAGVVQSPRYKIIEKKQPVAFWCNPISGHNTLYWYLQNLGQGPELLIRYENEEAVDDSQLPKDRFSAERLKGVDSTLKIQPAELGDSAVYLCASSLEGESDTQYFGPGTRLTVL.

This chain uses TRBV4-3 with TRBJ2-6; D gene ambiguous. Germline CDR1 reads LGHNA; CDR2 reads YSLEER. V was clipped by 0 bases and J by 0 bases, with 6 bases between them. There are 16 residues in the CDR3. CDR3 sequence reads: CASSQEPGSGANVLTF. The CDR3 nucleotides are TGCGCCAGCAGCCAAGAGCCAGGCTCTGGGGCCAACGTCCTGACTTTC.

The chain employs TRBV19 and TRBJ1-4; 7 nucleotides align to TRBD1. The CDR3 extends over 14 amino acids. The trim removed 7 bases at V and 0 bases at J, leaving 2 bases unmatched. Germline CDR1 and CDR2: LNHDA and SQIVND (reference sequence). The CDR3 region has the DNA TGTGCCAGTAAAGGGGGCACAACTAATGAAAAACTGTTTTTT. Its protein is CASKGGTTNEKLFF.

This chain links TRBV9 with TRBJ2-1, with 7 bases matching TRBD1. This CDR3 region has 14 residues. In germline, CDR1 is SGDLS, CDR2 YYNGEE. With V trimmed by 2 bases and J by 6 bases, 5 bases remained unmatched. For the CDR3, the DNA is TGTGCCAGCAGCGTCGAACAGGGGAGCAATGAGCAGTTCTTC. Its translation: CASSVEQGSNEQFF.

The sample holds one count of this clone. This chain links TRBV6-4 with TRBJ2-7; 8 bases agree with TRBD1. CDR1 and CDR2 (germline): MRHNA, SNTAGT. V shed 6 bases and J 7 bases; nucleotides not matched to a gene: 11. The length of the CDR3 is 14 residues. CDR3 protein: CASREEGRGHEQYF. CDR3 nucleotide sequence: TGTGCCAGCAGGGAGGAGGGCAGGGGGCATGAGCAGTACTTC.

The V gene is TRBV7-8, the J gene TRBJ1-1; D is unresolved. This CDR3 has 14 residues. The V and J ends lost 3 bases and 6 bases respectively, with 14 bases between them. Germline V gene sequence: CDR1 SGHVS, CDR2 FQNEAQ. CDR3 nucleotide sequence: TGTGCCAGCAGCTTCGGACGGCTTTCCGCTGAAGCTTTCTTT. Translated: CASSFGRLSAEAFF.

The V call is TRBV4-2, the J call TRBJ2-1, with 9 bases identical to TRBD2. Trimming took 0 bases from V and 7 from J; bases not matched to a gene: 4. The germline V gene has CDR1 LGHNA and CDR2 YNFKEQ. CDR3 length equals 15 residues. CDR3: CASSQEASGVNEQFF. In DNA form, the CDR3 reads TGTGCCAGCAGCCAAGAGGCTAGCGGGGTGAATGAGCAGTTCTTC.